Included here is one TCR beta chain sequence, with context. Libraries were prepared by immunoSEQ multiplex PCR; TCRdb keeps only in-frame clonotypes and omits some of them. The sample lists approximately 350,000 clones, around four fifths occurring once. Cohorts were based on clinical histories the participants reported. CDR3 length: 15 residues. V was clipped by 2 bases and J by 2 bases, with 12 bases between them. Germline-derived CDR1 and CDR2 are SGHAT and FQDESV (reference sequence). This sample stems from a study of blood T cell repertoires in COVID-19. Study as a whole: T cells, B-cell-depleted T cells, or PBMCs provided the cDNA or gDNA that served as material.

The TCR was taken from a woman aged 45-65 years who had recovered from COVID-19. This chain links TRBV11-1 with TRBJ1-1; D is possibly TRBD1 (5 bases). Sequences were obtained from PBMCs or T cells enriched from blood (not recorded which). CDR3 coding DNA: TGTGCCAGCAGCTTACTAGGGGTAAAAAACACTGAAGCTTTCTTT. Encoded protein: CASSLLGVKNTEAFF.